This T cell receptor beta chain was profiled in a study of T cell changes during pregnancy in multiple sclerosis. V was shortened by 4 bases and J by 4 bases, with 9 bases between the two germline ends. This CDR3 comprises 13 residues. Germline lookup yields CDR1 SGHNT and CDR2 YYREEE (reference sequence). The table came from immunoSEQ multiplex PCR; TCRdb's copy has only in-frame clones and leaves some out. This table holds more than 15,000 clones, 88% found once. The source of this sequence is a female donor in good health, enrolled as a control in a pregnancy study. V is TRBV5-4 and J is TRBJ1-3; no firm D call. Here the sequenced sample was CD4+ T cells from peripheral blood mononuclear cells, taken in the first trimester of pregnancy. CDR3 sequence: CASSPGGGNTIYF. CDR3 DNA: TGTGCCAGCAGCCCCGGCGGGGGAAACACCATATATTTT.